These 19 T cell receptor beta chains share one sample of origin, sequenced in a study of CD8 T cells in Susac syndrome. When the RNA was reverse transcribed, random hexamers were used with an input of roughly 0.5 to 1 ug. Via MiXCR, TCRdb re-called the immunoSEQ multiplex PCR reads, giving one row per CDR3 protein. The sample lists roughly 130,000 distinct CDR3 sequences; just over 95% were seen once. Sequenced sample: CD4+ T cells from PBMCs. The receptor set was obtained from a human donor with Susac syndrome.

The V gene is TRBV9, the J gene TRBJ1-1; D gene uncertain. The CDR3 spans 13 residues. Germline V CDR1 and CDR2: SGDLS, YYNGEE. V was shortened by 2 bases and J by 7 bases, with 12 bases between the two germline ends. CDR3 bases: TGTGCCAGCAGCGTGACGGTGAATCGTGAAGCTTTCTTT. Translated, it gives CASSVTVNREAFF.

V usage is TRBV29-1 and J usage is TRBJ1-1; tentative D call: TRBD1 (6 bases). The CDR3 is 12 residues long. Trimming stripped 7 bases from V and 1 base from J, with 10 bases between. Germline values: CDR1 SQVTM, CDR2 ANQGSEA. The CDR3 nucleotides read TGCAGCGGACTGACAGGGAACACTGAAGCTTTCTTT. Protein product: CSGLTGNTEAFF.

The CDR3 bases are TGCGCCAGCAGCCCAACTAGCGGGAGTACTTACGAGCAGTACTTC. It is translated as CASSPTSGSTYEQYF. V is TRBV5-1 and J is TRBJ2-7; TRBD2 matches at 11 bases. V lost 4 bases to trimming and J lost 4 bases; unmatched junction nucleotides: 7. This CDR3 comprises 15 residues. The V gene's germline CDR1 is SGHRS and CDR2 YFSETQ.

This clonotype was counted once. V usage is TRBV2 and J usage is TRBJ2-7; TRBD2 aligns across 8 bases. Trimming took 1 base from V and 0 from J; bases not matched to a gene: 5. Germline CDR1 reads SNHLY; CDR2 reads FYNNEI. The CDR3 extends over 16 amino acids. This CDR3 is CASSEVGTRSSYEQYF. The CDR3 DNA follows: TGTGCCAGCAGTGAAGTTGGGACTAGGAGCTCCTACGAGCAGTACTTC.

The chain uses TRBV5-4 and TRBJ2-1, with TRBD1 identical over 8 bases. This CDR3 region has 16 residues. With 5 bases clipped from V and 7 bases from J, the junction kept 14 bases outside the gene matches. Germline V lookup: CDR1 SGHNT, CDR2 YYREEE (reference sequence). For the CDR3, the DNA is TGTGCCAGCAGGCTTTTGGCCGGGACAGGTAATAATGAGCAGTTCTTC. Translation: CASRLLAGTGNNEQFF.

This clonotype was observed once. This chain uses TRBV7-9 with TRBJ2-1, with a tentative D call TRBD1 (6 bases). This CDR3 comprises 14 residues. The ends were cut back, 5 bases at V and 13 bases at J, with 21 bases in the middle. The V gene's germline CDR1 is SEHNR and CDR2 FQNEAQ (reference sequence). The CDR3 reads CASSAYRDTELQFF. The CDR3 DNA sequence: TGTGCCAGCAGCGCCTACCGGGACACAGAACTTCAGTTCTTC.

The gene calls are TRBV3-1 and TRBJ2-5; D might be TRBD2 (6 bases). Trimming took 1 base from V and 1 from J, leaving 10 bases between them. The CDR3 runs to 15 residues. Germline-derived CDR1 and CDR2 are LGHDT and YNNKEL (reference sequence). The CDR3 protein is CASSQGPSVQETQYF. CDR3 sequence (DNA): TGTGCCAGCAGCCAAGGCCCTAGCGTCCAAGAGACCCAGTACTTC.

The chain recombines TRBV20-1 with TRBJ2-2; 7 positions agree with TRBD2. Germline assignment: CDR1 DFQATT and CDR2 SNEGSKA (reference sequence). The CDR3 totals 13 residues. The J segment lost 5 bases and the V segment lost 5 bases, leaving 5 bases of the junction unmatched. CDR3 sequence (DNA): TGCAGTGCTTGGACTAGAAATACCGGGGAGCTGTTTTTT. Translation gives CSAWTRNTGELFF.

The rearrangement joins TRBV20-1 to TRBJ2-5; possibly TRBD2 for D (5 bases). Trimming removed 6 bases at V and 4 bases at J, with 21 bases between. The CDR3 consists of 15 residues. Germline lookup yields CDR1 DFQATT and CDR2 SNEGSKA (reference sequence). Written as DNA, the CDR3 is TGCAGTGCCCCGCACCCAGCTAGCAGAGCAGAGACCCAGTACTTC. Protein sequence: CSAPHPASRAETQYF.

The chain links TRBV6-5 to TRBJ1-2; 12 nucleotides agree with TRBD1. Germline CDR1 MNHEY, CDR2 SVGAGI. The CDR3 length is 14 residues. V trimming: 6 bases; J trimming: 7 bases; junction bases outside the gene matches: 6. The CDR3, as DNA: TGTGCCAGCAGCCCGGGACAGGGGGCGCTTGGCTACACCTTC. This sequence encodes CASSPGQGALGYTF.

The chain carries TRBV12-3 or TRBV12-4 and TRBJ2-1, with TRBD1 as a possible D gene (6 bases). The V gene lost 4 bases and the J gene lost 4 bases, with 17 bases spanning the gap. The CDR3 contains 16 residues. CDR3 nucleotide sequence: TGTGCCAGCAGTTCACAGGGTTCTACGGGGTACAATGAGCAGTTCTTC. The encoded protein is CASSSQGSTGYNEQFF.

The rearrangement links TRBV30 to TRBJ2-1; D is uncertain. Germline CDR1 reads GTSNPN; CDR2 reads SVGIG (reference sequence). The length of the CDR3 is 11 residues. V lost 5 bases, J lost 2 bases, and 4 bases lay in between. CDR3 nucleotide sequence: TGTGCCTGGGGGGCCTACAATGAGCAGTTCTTC. It translates to CAWGAYNEQFF.

CDR3 DNA sequence: TGTGCCAGTAGTCAGGTAGCGGGGGCCGGGAATGAGCAGTTCTTC. Its protein is CASSQVAGAGNEQFF. This chain links TRBV19 with TRBJ2-1; 9 bases match TRBD2. CDR1 and CDR2 (germline): LNHDA, SQIVND (reference sequence). The CDR3 loop spans 15 amino acids. With V trimmed by 5 bases and J by 7 bases, 9 bases remained unmatched.

This clonotype appeared a single time. The chain carries TRBV20-1 and TRBJ1-3, with D perhaps TRBD1 (6 bases). V gave up 5 bases and J gave up 0 bases, with 14 bases separating them. This CDR3 has 15 residues. The V gene's germline CDR1 is DFQATT and CDR2 SNEGSKA (reference sequence). As DNA, the CDR3 is TGCAGTGCTGACAGGCTCCCGTACTCTGGAAACACCATATATTTT. Residues: CSADRLPYSGNTIYF.

The V gene is TRBV4-2, the J gene TRBJ1-4; no firm D call. V lost 0 bases to trimming and J lost 4 bases, with 9 bases between them. Germline loops: CDR1 LGHNA, CDR2 YNFKEQ. The CDR3 has 15 residues. CDR3 amino acids: CASSQDFRGNEKLFF. The CDR3 DNA sequence: TGTGCCAGCAGCCAAGATTTCCGTGGTAATGAAAAACTGTTTTTT.

This chain joins TRBV7-6 and TRBJ2-2; D remains unclear. Germline CDR1 reads SGHVS; CDR2 reads FNYEAQ. V dropped 1 base and J dropped 4 bases, with 7 bases sitting between them. CDR3 size: 14 residues. CDR3 sequence: CASSLEHLTGELFF. CDR3 bases: TGTGCCAGCAGCTTAGAACATCTCACCGGGGAGCTGTTTTTT.

The gene calls are TRBV29-1 and TRBJ2-2; tentatively, D is TRBD1 (6 bases). The V end was cut by 7 bases, the J end by 0 bases, with 12 bases between. Germline CDR1 reads SQVTM; CDR2 reads ANQGSEA. The CDR3 has 14 amino acids. In DNA, the CDR3 is TGCAGCGCAATCCGGGACACGAACACCGGGGAGCTGTTTTTT. Encoded protein: CSAIRDTNTGELFF.

This clonotype was seen only once. The V call is TRBV20-1, the J call TRBJ2-1; D not certain. V lost 8 bases and J lost 7, with 9 bases in between. Per germline, CDR1 DFQATT and CDR2 SNEGSKA (reference sequence). The CDR3 extends over 10 amino acids. The CDR3 DNA is TGCAGTCCACTAACGAATGAGCAGTTCTTC. As protein: CSPLTNEQFF.

The CDR3 here is CAWSEGRRAEQYF. CDR3 DNA sequence: TGTGCCTGGAGTGAGGGACGCAGGGCCGAGCAGTACTTC. V gene TRBV30 combines with J gene TRBJ2-7; D tentatively fits TRBD1 or TRBD2 (5 bases each). CDR1 and CDR2 (germline): GTSNPN, SVGIG (reference sequence). V was cut by 1 base and J by 6 bases, with 13 bases left in between. This CDR3 is 13 amino acids long.